The T cell receptor beta chain described here comes from a study of CD8+ T cells in alopecia areata. The study, taken as a whole, reports: Tofacitinib significantly reduced both scalp clonality and expanded CD8+ clones among the top 100. Normal scalp showed lower clonality than lesional scalp, especially alopecia totalis/universalis. Resident alphabeta T-cell populations of normal skin are likewise subject to sequencing in scalp samples.

The germline V gene encodes CDR1 SGDLS and CDR2 YYNGEE. CDR3 length equals 14 residues. Trimming pared 0 bases from V and 4 bases from J, leaving 10 bases between. Treatment defined: oral pan-JAK inhibitor, 5-10 mg twice daily. Those with alopecia areata gave lesional scalp punch biopsies and peripheral blood. Regarding this clone: Its antigen is undetermined.

The authors extracted RNA and reverse transcribed it into cDNA as the sequencing template. Clones were sequenced by immunoSEQ multiplex PCR, and TCRdb holds only the in-frame ones, with some missing. The sample holds more than 95,000 clones, 60% to 65% seen once. The TCR sequence derives from a human donor with alopecia areata. J is TRBJ1-2 and V is TRBV9; D remains unclear. Here the sequenced sample was CD4+ T cells sorted from blood, taken at week 4, from a patient treated with tofacitinib. CDR3 sequence: CASSVDQGGYGYTF. The CDR3 DNA reads as TGTGCCAGCAGCGTAGATCAAGGTGGCTATGGCTACACCTTC.